These 30 T cell receptor beta chains originate from one sample sequenced in a study of T cell repertoires in cytomegalovirus infection (dated 2019 in TCRdb). Sequencing instrument: Illumina HiSeq 1500. TCRdb passed the public sequencing reads through fastp at Q25 and MiXCR, retaining productive beta sequences. Records with the same CDR3 protein are collapsed into one entry carrying the most frequent genes and DNA. The sample includes around 110,000 distinct CDR3 sequences, with roughly a tenth observed a single time. In total, the top ten clones hold approximately 33% of the sample. For these TCRs, the target antigens are not known. Sequences were obtained from PBMCs, sequenced either directly or after in vitro stimulation (not recorded which). These TCRs come from a human donor in good health (CMV status not recorded). Some clones in this sample may be carry-over from other donors' samples.

This clonotype was recorded a few times. The CDR3 nucleotides are TGTGCCAGCAGTGAAGGGGGGCACACTGAAGCTTTCTTT. As protein: CASSEGGHTEAFF. The gene calls are TRBV2 and TRBJ1-1; D is perhaps TRBD1 (6 bases). Germline V gene lookup returns CDR1 SNHLY and CDR2 FYNNEI. V dropped 1 base and J dropped 3 bases, with 6 bases sitting between them. CDR3 length equals 13 residues.

The chain employs TRBV6-8 and TRBJ1-4; D is possibly TRBD1 (6 bases). V was clipped by 2 bases and J by 7 bases, with 17 bases between them. In germline, CDR1 is MNHGY, CDR2 SAAAGT. The CDR3 consists of 16 residues. The CDR3 DNA reads as TGTGCCAGCAGTTACGTAGGGCAGGGGAAGGGTGAAAAACTGTTTTTT. The encoded protein is CASSYVGQGKGEKLFF.

This clonotype was observed at least ten times. The rearrangement uses TRBV19 and TRBJ1-1; D is perhaps TRBD1 (5 bases). V lost 5 bases, J lost 7 bases, and 11 bases lay in between. The CDR3 totals 12 residues. Germline CDR1 is LNHDA and CDR2 is SQIVND (reference sequence). CDR3: CASSFRDGEAFF. Written as DNA, the CDR3 is TGTGCCAGTAGTTTCCGGGACGGTGAAGCTTTCTTT.

Only a few counts were recorded for this clonotype. The gene calls are TRBV6-2 or TRBV6-3 and TRBJ2-7; possible D gene TRBD2, 6 bases. This CDR3 spans 12 amino acids. The germline gives CDR1 MNHEY, CDR2 SVGEGT. V was trimmed by 6 bases and J by 5 bases, leaving 11 bases between them. CDR3 in DNA: TGTGCCAGCAGCCAGGGAGGAAACGAGCAGTACTTC. Translated: CASSQGGNEQYF.

This clonotype came up many times. The chain uses TRBV2 and TRBJ2-2; perhaps D is TRBD1 or TRBD2 (6 bases each). The V gene's germline CDR1 is SNHLY and CDR2 FYNNEI. The CDR3 has 14 residues. Trimming shortened V by 3 bases and J by 4 bases, and 9 bases separated the two germline ends. The CDR3 nucleotides read TGTGCCAGCAGTGACAGGGGAGGCACCGGGGAGCTGTTTTTT. Encoded protein: CASSDRGGTGELFF.

V and J are TRBV28 and TRBJ2-7; D is perhaps TRBD2 (7 bases). Germline loops: CDR1 MDHEN, CDR2 SYDVKM. This CDR3 comprises 14 residues. Trimming removed 5 bases from V and 5 bases from J, with 16 bases in between. The CDR3 is CASSVFRGGHEQYF. In nucleotides, the CDR3 is TGTGCCAGCAGTGTCTTTAGGGGGGGCCACGAGCAGTACTTC.

The table lists this clonotype with a few counts. J is TRBJ2-7 and V is TRBV7-6; TRBD1 is a possible D gene (6 bases). The CDR3 loop spans 12 amino acids. Trimming removed 6 bases from V and 5 bases from J, with 11 bases in between. Germline-derived CDR1 and CDR2 are SGHVS and FNYEAQ. The CDR3 here is CASSFTGNEQYF. CDR3 DNA: TGTGCCAGCAGTTTTACAGGGAACGAGCAGTACTTC.

J is TRBJ2-1 and V is TRBV3-1; the match to TRBD2 covers 8 bases. V lost 3 bases and J lost 7; bases outside the gene matches: 11. CDR1 and CDR2 from the germline V gene are LGHDT and YNNKEL (reference sequence). The CDR3 covers 16 residues. CDR3 residues: CASSQLTSVGLNEQFF. As DNA, the CDR3 is TGTGCCAGCAGCCAGCTGACTAGCGTGGGACTTAATGAGCAGTTCTTC.

This clonotype occurred many times. The rearrangement uses TRBV7-2 and TRBJ1-1; D is unclear. The CDR3 is 15 residues long. The germline V and J ends were trimmed by 1 base and 0 bases, with 9 bases remaining between them. The V gene's germline CDR1 is SGHTA and CDR2 FQGNSA. As DNA, the CDR3 is TGTGCCAGCAGCTTAGAATTAGAGCTGAACACTGAAGCTTTCTTT. Its protein product is CASSLELELNTEAFF.

There are a few counts of this clonotype. The V and J genes are TRBV7-8 and TRBJ1-3; unclear D gene. Trimming cost V 1 base and J 2 bases, with 6 bases left between them. CDR3 length: 14 amino acids. Germline lookup yields CDR1 SGHVS and CDR2 FQNEAQ. CDR3 residues: CASSLDRTGNTIYF. In nucleotides, the CDR3 is TGTGCCAGCAGCTTAGACAGAACTGGAAACACCATATATTTT. The whole variable domain, filled in from reference TRBV7-8 and TRBJ1-3, reads GAGVSQSPRYKVAKRGQDVALRCDPISGHVSLFWYQQALGQGPEFLTYFQNEAQLDKSGLPSDRFFAERPEGSVSTLKIQRTQQEDSAVYLCASSLDRTGNTIYFGEGSWLTVV.

The rearrangement links TRBV30 to TRBJ1-1; D unclear. The CDR3 runs to 13 residues. CDR1 GTSNPN and CDR2 SVGIG come from the germline V gene (reference sequence). The ends were cut back, 4 bases at V and 8 bases at J, with 17 bases in the middle. CDR3 in amino acids: CAWNRLGVWEAFF. The CDR3 DNA reads TGTGCCTGGAATCGGCTGGGAGTGTGGGAAGCTTTCTTT.

This clonotype was recorded many times. The chain carries TRBV6-1 and TRBJ2-5; 7 positions match TRBD2. In germline, CDR1 is MNHNS, CDR2 SASEGT. V was pared by 6 bases and J by 2 bases, with 6 bases of the junction left unmatched. This CDR3 is 14 amino acids long. The DNA for the CDR3 is TGTGCCAGCAGGAGCGGGACTTTTCAAGAGACCCAGTACTTC. This codes for CASRSGTFQETQYF.

The chain is built from TRBV15 and TRBJ2-1; possible D gene TRBD2, 5 bases. The V gene lost 5 bases and the J gene lost 10 bases, with 24 bases spanning the gap. CDR1 is LNHNV and CDR2 is YYDKDF in the germline V gene (reference sequence). CDR3 length: 16 amino acids. The CDR3 protein is CATSPAGTRQREEQFF. The CDR3 DNA reads TGTGCCACCAGCCCTGCCGGTACGCGGCAGAGGGAAGAGCAGTTCTTC.

The chain carries TRBV7-2 and TRBJ1-4, with 8 bases fitting TRBD1. This CDR3 has 14 amino acids. The junction had 4 bases not matched to a gene; V was cut back by 5 bases and J by 5 bases. The germline V gene encodes CDR1 SGHTA and CDR2 FQGNSA. This CDR3 reads CASSGRQGNEKLFF. CDR3 nucleotide sequence: TGTGCCAGCAGCGGTCGACAGGGGAATGAAAAACTGTTTTTT. The full variable domain, in which reference TRBV7-2 and TRBJ1-4 provide the parts outside the CDR3, is GAGVSQSPSNKVTEKGKDVELRCDPISGHTALYWYRQSLGQGLEFLIYFQGNSAPDKSGLPSDRFSAERTGGSVSTLTIQRTQQEDSAVYLCASSGRQGNEKLFFGSGTQLSVL.

This clonotype was seen a handful of times. This sequence joins TRBV6-2 or TRBV6-3 and TRBJ1-2; 7 positions agree with TRBD1. V trimming: 5 bases; J trimming: 3 bases; junction bases outside the gene matches: 3. Germline CDR1 MNHEY, CDR2 SVGEGT. This CDR3 region has 13 residues. The CDR3 loop is CASSIDRDYGYTF. In nucleotides, the CDR3 is TGTGCCAGCAGTATCGACAGGGACTATGGCTACACCTTC.

The V gene is TRBV4-3, the J gene TRBJ2-3; 8 bases agree with TRBD2. The V gene's germline CDR1 is LGHNA and CDR2 YSLEER. The CDR3 is made up of 16 amino acids. The ends lost 0 bases at V and 5 bases at J; junction bases unmatched: 7. The CDR3 spells CASSQDTGGPGDTQYF. The CDR3 DNA reads TGCGCCAGCAGCCAAGACACGGGAGGGCCCGGAGATACGCAGTATTTT.

The rearrangement uses TRBV11-3 and TRBJ2-3; 14 nucleotides line up with TRBD2. Germline V lookup: CDR1 SGHNT, CDR2 YENEEA. V shed 0 bases, J shed 3 bases, and the junction held 5 bases outside the gene matches. The CDR3 totals 18 residues. The CDR3 protein is CASSLDYGLAGGTDTQYF. In DNA form, the CDR3 reads TGTGCCAGCAGCTTAGATTACGGACTAGCGGGAGGTACAGATACGCAGTATTTT.

This chain links TRBV12-5 with TRBJ1-2; 7 nucleotides line up with TRBD1. The CDR3 is made up of 18 amino acids. Germline-derived CDR1 and CDR2 are LGHNT and FRNRAP. J was trimmed by 4 bases and V by 0 bases; bases with no gene match: 14. CDR3 bases: TGTGCTAGTGGTTTGGTAACCAATCCCTCTGACAGGGCCTATGGCTACACCTTC. It translates to CASGLVTNPSDRAYGYTF.

This clonotype showed up just a few times. This chain uses TRBV19 with TRBJ2-1; possible D gene TRBD1, 6 bases. CDR3 size: 14 residues. Germline V gene lookup returns CDR1 LNHDA and CDR2 SQIVND (reference sequence). Between the trimmed V and J ends, which lost 6 bases and 5 bases, there was a span of 14 bases. CDR3: CASSYTGLDNEQFF. CDR3 in DNA: TGTGCCAGTAGCTATACAGGGTTAGACAATGAGCAGTTCTTC. Together with reference TRBV19 and TRBJ2-1, the CDR3 gives the full variable domain: DGGITQSPKYLFRKEGQNVTLSCEQNLNHDAMYWYRQDPGQGLRLIYYSQIVNDFQKGDIAEGYSVSREKKESFPLTVTSAQKNPTAFYLCASSYTGLDNEQFFGPGTRLTVL.

The V call is TRBV5-4, the J call TRBJ1-2; TRBD1 is a possible D gene (5 bases). Germline CDR1 and CDR2: SGHNT and YYREEE (reference sequence). The CDR3 is 14 amino acids. The V and J ends lost 5 bases and 5 bases respectively, with 16 bases between them. DNA of the CDR3: TGTGCCAGCAGATCGACAGCCGGAGCATATGGCTACACCTTC. It yields the protein CASRSTAGAYGYTF.

This clonotype has only a few counts. CDR3 region: CASSKLVSEAFF. The CDR3 DNA sequence: TGTGCCAGCAGTAAGCTAGTATCTGAAGCTTTCTTT. The chain employs TRBV6-2 or TRBV6-3 and TRBJ1-1, with no clear D. The V end was cut by 5 bases, the J end by 6 bases, with 10 bases between. The CDR3 has 12 amino acids. Germline CDR1 reads MNHEY; CDR2 reads SVGEGT.

The rearrangement links TRBV10-3 to TRBJ2-3, with 7 bases identical to TRBD1. V shed 7 bases, J shed 3 bases, and the junction held 4 bases outside the gene matches. This CDR3 is 13 amino acids long. The V gene's germline CDR1 is ENHRY and CDR2 SYGVKD. This CDR3 is CAINIQGTDTQYF. As DNA, the CDR3 is TGTGCCATCAATATACAGGGGACAGATACGCAGTATTTT.

This clonotype is classed as medium-sized (0.01 to 0.1%). The chain carries TRBV12-3 or TRBV12-4 and TRBJ1-1; 10 bases match TRBD1. After removal of 3 bases from V and 5 bases from J, the junction contained 3 bases not matched to a gene. The CDR3 sequence is 14 residues long. The CDR3 region is CASSFGGQGTEAFF. CDR3 DNA sequence: TGTGCCAGCAGTTTCGGGGGACAGGGGACTGAAGCTTTCTTT.

This clonotype has more than one count but fewer than ten. The V gene is TRBV7-2, the J gene TRBJ1-5, with D hard to call. The CDR3 length is 14 residues. Germline V gene sequence: CDR1 SGHTA, CDR2 FQGNSA. V was cut by 1 base and J by 7 bases, with 11 bases left in between. CDR3 protein: CASSLVVGNQPQHF. The CDR3 DNA sequence: TGTGCCAGCAGCTTAGTTGTAGGGAACCAGCCCCAGCATTTT. Full variable domain (missing parts from reference TRBV7-2 and TRBJ1-5): GAGVSQSPSNKVTEKGKDVELRCDPISGHTALYWYRQSLGQGLEFLIYFQGNSAPDKSGLPSDRFSAERTGGSVSTLTIQRTQQEDSAVYLCASSLVVGNQPQHFGDGTRLSIL.

The chain recombines TRBV6-5 with TRBJ2-3; D uncertain. Trimming stripped 4 bases from V and 0 bases from J, with 14 bases between. This CDR3 contains 16 residues. Germline assignment: CDR1 MNHEY and CDR2 SVGAGI. This chain's CDR3 is CASSSYSTPSTDTQYF. In nucleotides, the CDR3 is TGTGCCAGCAGTTCCTATAGCACTCCTAGCACAGATACGCAGTATTTT.

This clonotype was picked up many times. The V call is TRBV6-6, the J call TRBJ2-7; 10 bases fit TRBD1. CDR1 is MNHNY and CDR2 is SVGAGI in the germline V gene (reference sequence). The CDR3 is 15 amino acids. V shed 6 bases and J 2 bases; nucleotides not matched to a gene: 7. CDR3 sequence: CASRTGTGATYEQYV. As DNA, the CDR3 is TGTGCCAGCAGGACCGGGACAGGGGCGACCTACGAGCAGTACGTC.

This chain connects TRBV12-3 or TRBV12-4 to TRBJ1-1; unclear D gene. The CDR3 has 14 residues. The V and J ends lost 3 bases and 5 bases respectively, with 13 bases between them. CDR3: CASSFTGRRTEAFF. CDR3 nucleotides: TGTGCCAGCAGTTTTACCGGGAGGAGGACTGAAGCTTTCTTT.

This clonotype has a count of ten or more. The chain is built from TRBV3-1 and TRBJ2-7; D may be TRBD2 (6 bases). The ends were cut back, 0 bases at V and 1 base at J, with 16 bases in the middle. Germline assignment: CDR1 LGHDT and CDR2 YNNKEL (reference sequence). CDR3 length equals 17 residues. The CDR3 is CASSQDQEGRHSYEQYF. The CDR3 DNA reads TGTGCCAGCAGCCAAGATCAGGAAGGGAGGCATTCCTACGAGCAGTACTTC.

This clonotype has at least ten counts. The chain combines TRBV7-8 with TRBJ2-1; 11 bases agree with TRBD2. This CDR3 has 16 amino acids. CDR1 is SGHVS and CDR2 is FQNEAQ in the germline V gene. The V and J ends lost 1 base and 10 bases, in that order; junction bases with no gene match: 9. The CDR3 nucleotides are TGTGCCAGCAGCTTAGGCGTAGCGGGAGGGCCCCAGGAGCAGTTCTTC. Its translation: CASSLGVAGGPQEQFF.

This chain uses TRBV5-4 with TRBJ1-1; weak D call: TRBD1 (5 bases). Germline V CDR1 and CDR2: SGHNT, YYREEE (reference sequence). V was shortened by 1 base and J by 5 bases, with 9 bases between the two germline ends. CDR3 length equals 13 residues. DNA of the CDR3: TGTGCCAGCAGCTTGCGAGGGGTGACTGAAGCTTTCTTT. It encodes CASSLRGVTEAFF.